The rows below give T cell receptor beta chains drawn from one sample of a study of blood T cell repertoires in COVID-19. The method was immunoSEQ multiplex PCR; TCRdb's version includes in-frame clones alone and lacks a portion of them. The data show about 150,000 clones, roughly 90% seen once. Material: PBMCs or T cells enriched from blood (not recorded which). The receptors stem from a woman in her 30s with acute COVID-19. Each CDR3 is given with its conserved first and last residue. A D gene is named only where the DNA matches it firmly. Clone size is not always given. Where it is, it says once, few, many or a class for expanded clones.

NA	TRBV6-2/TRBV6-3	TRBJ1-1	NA	TGTGCCAGCAGCCATACAGCCAACACTGAAGCTTTCTTT	CASSHTANTEAFF
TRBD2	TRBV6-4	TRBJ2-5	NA	TGTGCCAGCAGCCTACTAGCGGCCCAAGAGACCCAGTACTTC	CASSLLAAQETQYF
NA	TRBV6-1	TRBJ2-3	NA	TGTGCCAGCAGTGAAGTTCAGGGGTCCCAGCGCACGCAGTATTTT	CASSEVQGSQRTQYF
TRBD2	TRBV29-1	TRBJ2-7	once	TGCAGCGTCGGGGAGGGTCCGTCCTACGAGCAGTACTTC	CSVGEGPSYEQYF
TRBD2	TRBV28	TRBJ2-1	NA	TGTGCCAGCAGTTTGCCCGGGCTAGCGGGAGGGCATGAGCAGTTCTTC	CASSLPGLAGGHEQFF
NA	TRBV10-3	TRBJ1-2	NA	TGTGCCATCCAGCCAGGGGCGGGAGGAGCTAACTATGGCTACACCTTC	CAIQPGAGGANYGYTF
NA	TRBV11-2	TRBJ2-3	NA	TGTGCCAGCAGCGCGAGAATACAGGGCACAGATACGCAGTATTTT	CASSARIQGTDTQYF
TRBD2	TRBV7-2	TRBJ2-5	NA	TGTGCCAGCAGCTCCGGACTAGCGGGAGGAGAGACCCAGTACTTC	CASSSGLAGGETQYF
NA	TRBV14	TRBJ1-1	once	TGTGCCAGCAGCCCCCTCGTCTTAAGGGGCCGGAACACTGAAGCTTTCTTT	CASSPLVLRGRNTEAFF
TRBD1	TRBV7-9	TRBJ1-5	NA	TGTGCCAGCAGCTTAGGAGGGGGCGTAGGAATTAATAGCAATCAGCCCCAGCATTTT	CASSLGGGVGINSNQPQHF
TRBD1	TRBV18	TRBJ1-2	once	TGTGCCAGCTCACCTGGACAGGTCGAGGGCTATGGCTACACCTTC	CASSPGQVEGYGYTF
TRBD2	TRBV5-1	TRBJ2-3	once	TGCGCCAGCAACGGACTAGCGGGAGGAACAGATACGCAGTATTTT	CASNGLAGGTDTQYF
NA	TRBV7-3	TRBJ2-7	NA	TGTGCCAGCAGCTTCAACGAGCAGTACTTC	CASSFNEQYF
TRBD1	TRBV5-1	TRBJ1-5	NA	TGCGCCAGCAGTACAGGACAGGGGAATCAGCCCCAGCATTTT	CASSTGQGNQPQHF
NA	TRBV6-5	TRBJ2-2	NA	TGTGCCAGCAGTTCTGCGCGAGGCGGGGAGCTGTTTTTT	CASSSARGGELFF
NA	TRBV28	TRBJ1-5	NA	TGTGCCAGCAGCCCGCCTGTCGGGGGGAAAGCTCAGCCCCAGCATTTT	CASSPPVGGKAQPQHF
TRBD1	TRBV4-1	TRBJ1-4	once	TGCGCCAGCAGCCTCGGGACAGGGCTGGAAAAACTGTTTTTT	CASSLGTGLEKLFF
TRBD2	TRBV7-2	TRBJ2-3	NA	TGTGCCAGCAGCCTACTAGCGGGAGTATCAGATACGCAGTATTTT	CASSLLAGVSDTQYF
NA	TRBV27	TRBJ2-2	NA	TGTGCCAGCAGGAGGGATCCCGGGGAGCTGTTTTTT	CASRRDPGELFF
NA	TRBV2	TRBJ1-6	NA	TGTGCCAGCAGTCCAACTTTCCCCTATTCACCCCTCCACTTT	CASSPTFPYSPLHF
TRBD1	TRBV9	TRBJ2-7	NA	TGTGCCAGCAGCGCGCCAGGCAGGGGGTACGAGCAGTACTTC	CASSAPGRGYEQYF
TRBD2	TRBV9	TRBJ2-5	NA	TGTGCCAGCAGCGATAGGACTAGCGGGTCGAAAGAGACCCAGTACTTC	CASSDRTSGSKETQYF
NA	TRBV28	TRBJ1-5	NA	TGTGCCAGCAGGGATTCGGGAGGCGGCAATCAGCCCCAGCATTTT	CASRDSGGGNQPQHF
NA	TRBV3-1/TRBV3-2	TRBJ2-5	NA	TGTGCCAGCAGCCAATGGCGGAGGCAAGAGACCCAGTACTTC	CASSQWRRQETQYF
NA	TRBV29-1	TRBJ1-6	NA	TGCAGCGTCTCTCGAGGCGGCGGGGCACCCCTCCACTTT	CSVSRGGGAPLHF
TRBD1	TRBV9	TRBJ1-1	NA	TGTGCCAGCAGCCCTCGACAGGGGGCAGGCACTGAAGCTTTCTTT	CASSPRQGAGTEAFF
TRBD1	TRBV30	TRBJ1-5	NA	TGTGCCTGGACAGGGGGGCCCGGTCAGCCCCAGCATTTT	CAWTGGPGQPQHF
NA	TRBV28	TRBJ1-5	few	TGTGCCAGCAGTTTAGTACAGGGTGGTCAGCCCCAGCATTTT	CASSLVQGGQPQHF
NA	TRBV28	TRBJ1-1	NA	TGTGCCAGCAGTTTAGGCGGAGAGAACACTGAAGCTTTCTTT	CASSLGGENTEAFF
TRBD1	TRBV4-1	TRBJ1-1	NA	TGCGCCAGCAGCCAAGGACACAGGGGGGACACTGAAGCTTTCTTT	CASSQGHRGDTEAFF
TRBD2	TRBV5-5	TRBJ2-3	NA	TGTGCCAGCAGCTTCGATGGAAGACTAGCGGGAGGGACAGATACGCAGTATTTT	CASSFDGRLAGGTDTQYF
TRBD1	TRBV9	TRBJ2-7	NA	TGTGCCAGCGGGGACAGGGAAATTTCCTACGAGCAGTACTTC	CASGDREISYEQYF
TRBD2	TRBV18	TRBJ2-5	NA	TGTGCCAGCTCACCTCCCCTCAGCGGGAAGGGAGAGACCCAGTACTTC	CASSPPLSGKGETQYF
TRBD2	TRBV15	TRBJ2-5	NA	TGTGCCACCAGCAGTCCGGGACTAGCGATCCAAGAGACCCAGTACTTC	CATSSPGLAIQETQYF
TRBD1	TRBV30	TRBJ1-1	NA	TGTGCCTGGGGGACAGGGGTTGACACTGAAGCTTTCTTT	CAWGTGVDTEAFF